This TCR beta chain was profiled in a study of identical twins. Of note for this clonotype: The target antigen is unknown.

The CDR3 runs 11 residues. V gave up 5 bases and J gave up 7 bases, with 11 bases separating them. In germline, CDR1 is SQVTM, CDR2 ANQGSEA. Each CDR3 protein gets one entry after TCRdb re-called the 5' RACE reads with MiXCR. This table has approximately 230,000 distinct CDR3 sequences, about 6.7% appearing once. The study's findings and limits: Zero-insertion analyses could be partly confounded by invariant MAIT and iNKT cells.

The same data also went into a second study, on T cells expressing NK-cell markers. That study adds: Out of eight donors sequenced, seven tested HCMV-seropositive and the remaining one seronegative. Researchers report these clonotypes also headed the CD3+CD56-NKG2C+ fraction in four donors.

The V call is TRBV29-1, the J call TRBJ1-2; D is perhaps TRBD1 (5 bases). The sequencing sample was made of CD8+ T cells sorted from blood. The origin of this receptor is a woman aged 18-30 years in good health. CDR3 DNA: TGCAGCGTTCTGGACGGGACTGGCTACACCTTC. It encodes CSVLDGTGYTF.